A selection of T cell receptor beta chains follows, all from one sample in a study of CD8 T cells in ankylosing spondylitis. TCRdb passed the 5' RACE reads through MiXCR, listing each CDR3 protein once. Here the sample spans approximately 250,000 distinct CDR3 sequences, roughly 32% being singletons. Sample: blood, either unsorted or a sorted T cell fraction (not recorded which). All receptors come from a male donor with ankylosing spondylitis or in good health (not recorded which). Each CDR3 is given with its conserved first and last residue. The D gene is left open where the match is weak. Only part of the rows carry a size: once, few, many, or a class if the clone is expanded.

d_gene	v_gene	abundance	j_gene	CDR3aa	CDR3nt
-	TRBV12-3/TRBV12-4	-	TRBJ1-1	CACRGTTATEAFF	TGTGCCTGTCGGGGGACGACGGCCACTGAAGCTTTCTTT
-	TRBV7-2	-	TRBJ2-7	CASSRTSSYEQYF	TGTGCCAGCAGTCGGACAAGTTCCTACGAGCAGTACTTC
-	TRBV10-3	-	TRBJ2-7	CAISDEVYEQYF	TGTGCCATCAGCGACGAAGTATACGAGCAGTACTTC
TRBD1	TRBV7-9	-	TRBJ2-3	CASSKGTAGADTQYF	TGTGCCAGCAGCAAAGGGACAGCAGGAGCAGATACGCAGTATTTT
TRBD1	TRBV5-1	few	TRBJ2-1	CASTLDRGGNEQFF	TGCGCCAGCACCCTGGACAGGGGAGGCAATGAGCAGTTCTTC
-	TRBV20-1	few	TRBJ1-2	CSAGGVLGYGYTF	TGCAGTGCTGGGGGGGTCCTGGGATATGGCTACACCTTC
TRBD1	TRBV9	-	TRBJ1-5	CASSVDSGGSQPQHF	TGTGCCAGCAGCGTGGACTCAGGGGGCAGTCAGCCCCAGCATTTT
-	TRBV10-2	-	TRBJ2-7	CASSEYYEAGDEQYF	TGCGCCAGCAGTGAGTATTACGAGGCTGGGGACGAGCAGTACTTC
TRBD1	TRBV20-1	few	TRBJ1-1	CSVSGQMNTEAFF	TGCAGTGTTTCGGGACAGATGAACACTGAAGCTTTCTTT
TRBD2	TRBV11-2	-	TRBJ2-1	CATQMGRGTFNEQFF	TGTGCCACACAGATGGGGAGGGGAACTTTCAATGAGCAGTTCTTC
-	TRBV20-1	-	TRBJ2-1	CSARWADNEQFF	TGCAGTGCTAGATGGGCCGATAATGAGCAGTTCTTC
-	TRBV10-3	-	TRBJ1-2	CAISEQGYGYTF	TGTGCCATCAGTGAACAGGGCTATGGCTACACCTTC
TRBD1	TRBV7-2	few	TRBJ2-1	CASSLRDRRYNEQFF	TGTGCCAGCAGCTTACGGGACAGGAGATACAATGAGCAGTTCTTC
-	TRBV7-6	-	TRBJ2-5	CASSFGTPGRETQYF	TGTGCCAGCAGCTTTGGGACTCCAGGGCGAGAGACCCAGTACTTC
-	TRBV7-2	-	TRBJ2-3	CASSLGKGRVADTQYF	TGTGCCAGCAGCTTAGGGAAGGGCAGGGTTGCAGATACGCAGTATTTT
TRBD1	TRBV20-1	-	TRBJ1-4	CSAMDRGGEKLFF	TGCAGTGCAATGGACAGGGGCGGGGAAAAACTGTTTTTT
-	TRBV9	few	TRBJ1-1	CASSVLSLGQGPSEAFF	TGTGCCAGCAGCGTATTGTCCTTGGGGCAGGGGCCTTCTGAAGCTTTCTTT
-	TRBV10-3	-	TRBJ1-4	CAISESGTTNEKLFF	TGTGCCATCAGTGAGTCGGGAACAACTAATGAAAAACTGTTTTTT
TRBD2	TRBV6-1	-	TRBJ2-1	CASRLSGVSYNEQFF	TGTGCCAGCAGGTTGAGCGGGGTTTCCTACAATGAGCAGTTCTTC
TRBD1	TRBV20-1	-	TRBJ2-7	CSAPGGTGGSYEQYF	TGCAGTGCCCCTGGTGGGACAGGGGGCTCCTACGAGCAGTACTTC
-	TRBV11-2	-	TRBJ1-1	CASSLFAGLGTETFF	TGTGCCAGCAGCTTATTCGCGGGTCTTGGGACGGAAACTTTCTTT
TRBD1	TRBV10-3	-	TRBJ1-1	CAISGRGQGAPEAFF	TGTGCCATCAGTGGGCGAGGGCAGGGGGCCCCTGAAGCTTTCTTT
TRBD2	TRBV7-9	few	TRBJ2-7	CASRPTSGSSYEQYF	TGTGCCAGCAGACCGACTAGCGGAAGCTCCTACGAGCAGTACTTC
TRBD2	TRBV5-1	many	TRBJ2-1	CASSLRAGDNEQFF	TGCGCCAGCAGCTTGCGCGCGGGGGACAATGAGCAGTTCTTC
-	TRBV12-3/TRBV12-4	few	TRBJ2-6	CASSSVSSGANVLTF	TGTGCCAGCAGTTCCGTAAGCTCTGGGGCCAACGTCCTGACTTTC
-	TRBV7-9	-	TRBJ1-1	CASSLQVGQRAFF	TGTGCCAGCAGCCTCCAGGTGGGGCAACGAGCTTTCTTT
-	TRBV20-1	-	TRBJ2-2	CSARATGAVTGELFF	TGCAGTGCTAGGGCTACAGGAGCGGTGACCGGGGAGCTGTTTTTT
TRBD2	TRBV20-1	many	TRBJ2-3	CSARDGRSTDTQYF	TGCAGTGCTAGAGACGGGAGGAGCACAGATACGCAGTATTTT
TRBD1	TRBV6-1	-	TRBJ2-3	CASDKGAGTDTQYF	TGTGCCAGCGACAAGGGGGCGGGCACAGATACGCAGTATTTT
-	TRBV4-1	-	TRBJ2-1	CASSHGGDPEQFF	TGCGCCAGCAGCCATGGCGGGGATCCTGAGCAGTTCTTC
TRBD1	TRBV29-1	few	TRBJ2-1	CSVEDFWTGGYNEQFF	TGCAGCGTTGAAGATTTCTGGACAGGGGGTTACAATGAGCAGTTCTTC
-	TRBV20-1	once	TRBJ2-7	CSASGGEYYEQYF	TGCAGTGCTAGCGGGGGAGAATACTACGAGCAGTACTTC
-	TRBV3-1	-	TRBJ2-2	CASSLPDGGTYTGELFF	TGTGCCAGCAGCCTCCCGGATGGGGGCACATACACCGGGGAGCTGTTTTTT
-	TRBV11-2	once	TRBJ1-2	CASNQFLGPRVGYTF	TGTGCCAGCAACCAGTTTCTGGGACCGAGGGTTGGCTACACCTTC
TRBD1	TRBV29-1	few	TRBJ2-2	CSVDGQENTGELFF	TGCAGCGTTGATGGACAGGAGAACACCGGGGAGCTGTTTTTT
-	TRBV19	-	TRBJ1-5	CASSIEEQINQPQHF	TGTGCCAGTAGTATAGAGGAGCAGATCAATCAGCCCCAGCATTTT
-	TRBV12-3/TRBV12-4	-	TRBJ2-3	CASRVSGGSSTDTQYF	TGTGCCAGCAGGGTCAGTGGGGGCTCAAGCACAGATACGCAGTATTTT
-	TRBV5-1	few	TRBJ2-1	CASSPPGHTTYNEQFF	TGCGCCAGCAGCCCCCCGGGCCATACTACCTACAATGAGCAGTTCTTC
-	TRBV6-2/TRBV6-3	-	TRBJ2-7	CASRHQNYEQYF	TGTGCCAGCAGACATCAGAACTACGAGCAGTACTTC
TRBD2	TRBV4-2	-	TRBJ2-3	CASSQISGGMQDTQYF	TGTGCCAGCAGCCAAATTAGCGGGGGCATGCAGGATACGCAGTATTTT
-	TRBV15	-	TRBJ1-6	CATSSDLSNSPLHF	TGTGCCACCAGCAGTGACCTGAGTAATTCACCCCTCCACTTT
TRBD2	TRBV24-1	once	TRBJ2-1	CATKGGTLYNEQFF	TGTGCCACTAAGGGAGGGACGCTCTACAATGAGCAGTTCTTC
-	TRBV18	few	TRBJ2-7	CASSPTHHRDHDEQYF	TGTGCCAGCTCACCAACGCATCACAGGGATCACGACGAGCAGTACTTC
-	TRBV5-1	-	TRBJ2-5	CASSLAIRTGETQYF	TGCGCCAGCAGCTTGGCCATTCGGACCGGGGAGACCCAGTACTTC
-	TRBV6-5	-	TRBJ2-6	CASSYDSSGANVLTF	TGTGCCAGCAGTTACGACAGCTCTGGGGCCAACGTCCTGACTTTC
-	TRBV15	-	TRBJ2-3	CATSSAERDTQYF	TGTGCCACCAGCAGTGCTGAGAGAGATACGCAGTATTTT
TRBD1	TRBV20-1	-	TRBJ1-2	CSASPTGGPNYGYTF	TGCAGTGCTAGCCCGACAGGGGGGCCTAACTATGGCTACACCTTC
TRBD1	TRBV6-1	-	TRBJ2-1	CASSELGTGPNEQFF	TGTGCCAGCAGTGAACTTGGGACAGGGCCCAATGAGCAGTTCTTC
TRBD1	TRBV28	-	TRBJ2-7	CASSSQGQGVYEQYF	TGTGCCAGCAGTTCGCAGGGACAGGGGGTCTACGAGCAGTACTTC
-	TRBV7-2	few	TRBJ2-1	CASSLVRGTEQFF	TGTGCCAGCAGCTTAGTGAGGGGTACTGAGCAGTTCTTC
-	TRBV6-5	many	TRBJ1-1	CASSSNTEAFF	TGTGCCAGCAGTTCGAACACTGAAGCTTTCTTT
-	TRBV27	-	TRBJ2-5	CASSTLPPGKTQYF	TGTGCCAGCAGCACTCTCCCGCCGGGGAAGACCCAGTACTTC
-	TRBV28	-	TRBJ1-2	CASVNRGAYGYTF	TGTGCCAGCGTCAACCGAGGAGCCTATGGCTACACCTTC
TRBD2	TRBV20-1	-	TRBJ2-7	CSARPSSGGTSYEQYF	TGCAGTGCAAGGCCGAGTAGCGGGGGGACCAGCTACGAGCAGTACTTC
-	TRBV12-3/TRBV12-4	few	TRBJ1-2	CASSFYGAGGYGYTF	TGTGCCAGCAGTTTTTACGGGGCCGGGGGCTATGGCTACACCTTC
-	TRBV7-2	few	TRBJ2-5	CASSLMRETQYF	TGTGCCAGCAGCTTAATGAGGGAGACCCAGTACTTC
-	TRBV10-3	few	TRBJ2-7	CAISESGGYEQYF	TGTGCCATCAGTGAGTCGGGGGGCTACGAGCAGTACTTC
-	TRBV27	few	TRBJ2-3	CASSLSGNPTDTQYF	TGTGCCAGCAGTTTGAGTGGCAATCCCACAGATACGCAGTATTTT
TRBD2	TRBV5-5	few	TRBJ2-1	CASSFETSGGAGEQFF	TGTGCCAGCAGCTTTGAGACTAGCGGGGGGGCCGGAGAGCAGTTCTTC